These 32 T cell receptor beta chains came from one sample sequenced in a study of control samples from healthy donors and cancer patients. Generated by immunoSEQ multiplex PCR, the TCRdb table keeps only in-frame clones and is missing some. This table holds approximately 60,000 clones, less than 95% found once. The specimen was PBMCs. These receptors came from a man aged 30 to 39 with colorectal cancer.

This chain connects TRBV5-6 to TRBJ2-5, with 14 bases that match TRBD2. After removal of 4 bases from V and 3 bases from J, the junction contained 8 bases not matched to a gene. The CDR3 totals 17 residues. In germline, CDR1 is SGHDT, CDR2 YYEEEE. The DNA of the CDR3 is TGTGCCAGCAGCCCGGTTCCGGGACTAGCGGGGGAAGAGACCCAGTACTTC. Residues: CASSPVPGLAGEETQYF.

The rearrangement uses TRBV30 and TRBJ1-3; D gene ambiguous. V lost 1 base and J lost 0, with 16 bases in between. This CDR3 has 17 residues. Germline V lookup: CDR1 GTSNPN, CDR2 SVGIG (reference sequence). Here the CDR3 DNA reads TGTGCCTGGAGTGAATTAGCCGTCAGTTACTCTGGAAACACCATATATTTT. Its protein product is CAWSELAVSYSGNTIYF.

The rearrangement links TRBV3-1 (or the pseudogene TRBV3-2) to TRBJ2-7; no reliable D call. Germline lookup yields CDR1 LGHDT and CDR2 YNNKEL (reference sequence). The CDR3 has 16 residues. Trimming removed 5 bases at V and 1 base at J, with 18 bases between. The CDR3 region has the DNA TGTGCCAGCAGCTGTTCTGCAGTACCGCGGTCCTACGAGCAGTACGTC. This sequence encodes CASSCSAVPRSYEQYV.

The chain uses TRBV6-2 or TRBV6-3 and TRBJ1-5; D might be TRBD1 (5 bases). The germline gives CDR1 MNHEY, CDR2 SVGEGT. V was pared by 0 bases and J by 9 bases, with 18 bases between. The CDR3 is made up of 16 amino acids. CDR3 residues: CASSYSIGTVVGPQHF. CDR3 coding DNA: TGTGCCAGCAGTTACTCGATCGGGACGGTCGTCGGGCCCCAGCATTTT.

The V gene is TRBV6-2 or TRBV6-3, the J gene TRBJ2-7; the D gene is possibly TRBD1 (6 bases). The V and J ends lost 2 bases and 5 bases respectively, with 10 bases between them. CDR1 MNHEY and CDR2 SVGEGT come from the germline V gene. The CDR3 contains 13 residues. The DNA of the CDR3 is TGTGCCAGCAGTTACATTCGGACAGACGAGCAGTACTTC. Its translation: CASSYIRTDEQYF.

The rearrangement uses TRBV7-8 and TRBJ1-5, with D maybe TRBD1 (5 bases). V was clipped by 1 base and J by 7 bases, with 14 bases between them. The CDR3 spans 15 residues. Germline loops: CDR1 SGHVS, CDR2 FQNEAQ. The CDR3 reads CASSLVGAGRQPQHF. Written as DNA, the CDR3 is TGTGCCAGCAGCTTAGTCGGGGCAGGGAGACAGCCCCAGCATTTT.

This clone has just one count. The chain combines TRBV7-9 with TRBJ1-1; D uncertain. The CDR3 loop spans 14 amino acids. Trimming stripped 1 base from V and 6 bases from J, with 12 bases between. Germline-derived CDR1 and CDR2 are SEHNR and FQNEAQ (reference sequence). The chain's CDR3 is CASSLGANGAEAFF. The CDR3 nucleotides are TGTGCCAGCAGCTTAGGGGCCAATGGCGCTGAAGCTTTCTTT. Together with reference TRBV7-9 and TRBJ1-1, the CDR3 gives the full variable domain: DTGVSQNPRHKITKRGQNVTFRCDPISEHNRLYWYRQTLGQGPEFLTYFQNEAQLEKSRLLSDRFSAERPKGSFSTLEIQRTEQGDSAMYLCASSLGANGAEAFFGQGTRLTVV.

CDR3 nucleotides: TGCGCCAGCAGTCAATCCGACAGGCTTGATCAGCCCCAGCATTTT. This translates into CASSQSDRLDQPQHF. This rearrangement joins TRBV23-1 to TRBJ1-5, with D possibly matching TRBD1 (6 bases). TRBV23-1 counts as an open reading frame of uncertain function. This CDR3 is 15 amino acids long. V lost 0 bases, J lost 5 bases, and 11 bases lay in between.

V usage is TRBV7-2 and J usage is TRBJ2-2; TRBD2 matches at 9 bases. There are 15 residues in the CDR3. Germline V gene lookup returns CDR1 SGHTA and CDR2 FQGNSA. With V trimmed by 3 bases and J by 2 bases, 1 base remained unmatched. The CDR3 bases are TGTGCCAGCAGCTTTAGCGGGGGAAACACCGGGGAGCTGTTTTTT. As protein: CASSFSGGNTGELFF.

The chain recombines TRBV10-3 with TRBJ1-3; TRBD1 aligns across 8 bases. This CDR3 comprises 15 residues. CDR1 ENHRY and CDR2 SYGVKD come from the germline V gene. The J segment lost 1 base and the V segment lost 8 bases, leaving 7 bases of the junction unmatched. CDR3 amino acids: CAIGVDRDSGNTIYF. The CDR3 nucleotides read TGTGCCATCGGCGTGGACAGGGATTCTGGAAACACCATATATTTT.

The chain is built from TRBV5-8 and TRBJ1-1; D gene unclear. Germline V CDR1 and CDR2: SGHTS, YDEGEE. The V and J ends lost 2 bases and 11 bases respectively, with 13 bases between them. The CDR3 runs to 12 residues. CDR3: CASSFRAMSAFF. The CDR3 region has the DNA TGTGCCAGCAGCTTTAGGGCAATGTCGGCTTTCTTT. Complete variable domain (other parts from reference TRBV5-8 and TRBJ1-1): EAGVTQSPTHLIKTRGQQATLRCSPISGHTSVYWYQQALGLGLQFLLWYDEGEERNRGNFPPRFSGRQFPNYSSELNVNALELEDSALYLCASSFRAMSAFFGQGTRLTVV.

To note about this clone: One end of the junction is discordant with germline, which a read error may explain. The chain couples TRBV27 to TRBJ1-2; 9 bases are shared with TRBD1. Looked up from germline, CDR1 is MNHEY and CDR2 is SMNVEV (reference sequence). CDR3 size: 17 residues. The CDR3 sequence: CASSLSGTGSALGGYTF. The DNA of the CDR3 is TGTGCCAGCAGTCTATCTGGGACAGGGTCAGCTTTAGGTGGCTACACCTTC.

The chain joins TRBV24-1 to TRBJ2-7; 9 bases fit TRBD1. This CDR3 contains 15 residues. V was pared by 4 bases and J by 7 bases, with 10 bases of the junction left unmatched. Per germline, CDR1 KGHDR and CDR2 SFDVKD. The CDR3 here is CATSEKGQGGREQYF. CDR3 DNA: TGTGCCACCAGTGAGAAGGGACAGGGCGGAAGAGAGCAGTACTTC.

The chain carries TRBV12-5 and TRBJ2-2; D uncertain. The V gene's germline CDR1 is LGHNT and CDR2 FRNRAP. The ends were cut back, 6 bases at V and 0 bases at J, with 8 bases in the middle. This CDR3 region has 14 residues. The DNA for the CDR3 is TGTGCTAGTGGGCCCGCAGCGAACACCGGGGAGCTGTTTTTT. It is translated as CASGPAANTGELFF.

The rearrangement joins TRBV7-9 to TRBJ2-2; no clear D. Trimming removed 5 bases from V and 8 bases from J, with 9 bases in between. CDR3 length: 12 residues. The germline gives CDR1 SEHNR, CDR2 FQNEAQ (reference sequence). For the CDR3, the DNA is TGTGCCAGCAGCCAGGCCCAGGGGGAGCTGTTTTTT. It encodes CASSQAQGELFF.

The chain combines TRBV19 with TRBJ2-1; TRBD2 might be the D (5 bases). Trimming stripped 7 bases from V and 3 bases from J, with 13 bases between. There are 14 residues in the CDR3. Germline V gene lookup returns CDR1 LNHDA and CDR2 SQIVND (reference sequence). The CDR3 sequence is CASTQTGIYNEQFF. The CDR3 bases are TGTGCCAGTACCCAAACCGGGATCTACAATGAGCAGTTCTTC. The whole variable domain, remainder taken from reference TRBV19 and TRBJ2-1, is DGGITQSPKYLFRKEGQNVTLSCEQNLNHDAMYWYRQDPGQGLRLIYYSQIVNDFQKGDIAEGYSVSREKKESFPLTVTSAQKNPTAFYLCASTQTGIYNEQFFGPGTRLTVL.

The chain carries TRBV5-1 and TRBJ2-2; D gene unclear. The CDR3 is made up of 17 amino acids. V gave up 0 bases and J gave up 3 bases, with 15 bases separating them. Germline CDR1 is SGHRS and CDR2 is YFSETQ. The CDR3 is CASSLEVRTADTGELFF. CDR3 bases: TGCGCCAGCAGCTTGGAAGTCAGGACGGCTGACACCGGGGAGCTGTTTTTT. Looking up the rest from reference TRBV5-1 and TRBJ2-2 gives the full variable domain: KAGVTQTPRYLIKTRGQQVTLSCSPISGHRSVSWYQQTPGQGLQFLFEYFSETQRNKGNFPGRFSGRQFSNSRSEMNVSTLELGDSALYLCASSLEVRTADTGELFFGEGSRLTVL.

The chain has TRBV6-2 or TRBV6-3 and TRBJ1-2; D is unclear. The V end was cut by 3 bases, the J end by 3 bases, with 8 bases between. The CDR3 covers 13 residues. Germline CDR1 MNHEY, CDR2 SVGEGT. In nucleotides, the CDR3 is TGTGCCAGCAGTTATGGACCGCACTATGGCTACACCTTC. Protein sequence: CASSYGPHYGYTF.

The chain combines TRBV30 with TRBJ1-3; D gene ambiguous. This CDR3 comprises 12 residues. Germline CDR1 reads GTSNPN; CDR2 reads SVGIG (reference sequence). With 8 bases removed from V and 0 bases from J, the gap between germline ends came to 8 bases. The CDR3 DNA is TGTGCCGCTTCCCTCTCTGGAAACACCATATATTTT. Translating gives CAASLSGNTIYF.

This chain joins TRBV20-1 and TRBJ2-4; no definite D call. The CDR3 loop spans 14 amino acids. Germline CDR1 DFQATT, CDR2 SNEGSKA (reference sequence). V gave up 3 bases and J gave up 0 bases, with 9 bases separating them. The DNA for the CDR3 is TGCAGTGCTAGTGTACTCCTAGCCAAAAACATTCAGTACTTC. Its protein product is CSASVLLAKNIQYF.

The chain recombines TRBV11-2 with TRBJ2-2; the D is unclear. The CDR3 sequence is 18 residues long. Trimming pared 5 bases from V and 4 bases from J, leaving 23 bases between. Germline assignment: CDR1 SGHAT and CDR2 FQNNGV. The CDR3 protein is CASSGSRILGPLTGELFF. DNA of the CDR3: TGTGCCAGCAGCGGATCCCGGATCCTAGGCCCCCTCACCGGGGAGCTGTTTTTT.

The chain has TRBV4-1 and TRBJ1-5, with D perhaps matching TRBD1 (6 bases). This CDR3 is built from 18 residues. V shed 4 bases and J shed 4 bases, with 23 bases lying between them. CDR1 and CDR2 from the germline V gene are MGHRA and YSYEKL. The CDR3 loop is CASSRGHLRGVANQPQHF. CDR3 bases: TGCGCCAGCAGCCGGGGACACCTAAGGGGAGTAGCAAATCAGCCCCAGCATTTT.

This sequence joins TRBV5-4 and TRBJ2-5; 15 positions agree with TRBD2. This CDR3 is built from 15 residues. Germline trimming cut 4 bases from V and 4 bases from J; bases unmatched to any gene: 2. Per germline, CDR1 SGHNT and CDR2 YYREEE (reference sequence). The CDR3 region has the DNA TGTGCCAGCAGCCCGGGACTAGCGGGGGGAGAGACCCAGTACTTC. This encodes CASSPGLAGGETQYF.

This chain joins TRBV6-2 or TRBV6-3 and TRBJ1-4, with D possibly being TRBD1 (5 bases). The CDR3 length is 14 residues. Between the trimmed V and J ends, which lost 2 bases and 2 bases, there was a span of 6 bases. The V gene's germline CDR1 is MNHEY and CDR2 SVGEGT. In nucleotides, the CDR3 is TGTGCCAGCAGTTACAGGGGTACTAATGAAAAACTGTTTTTT. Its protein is CASSYRGTNEKLFF.

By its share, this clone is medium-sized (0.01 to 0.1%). CDR3 in DNA: TGTGCCACCAGTGATTTGGACCAGGGGGACGGGGCCAACGTCCTGACTTTC. It is translated as CATSDLDQGDGANVLTF. The chain combines TRBV24-1 with TRBJ2-6; 7 bases fit TRBD1. CDR3 length: 17 residues. Trimming took 0 bases from V and 4 from J; bases not matched to a gene: 5. The germline V gene has CDR1 KGHDR and CDR2 SFDVKD.

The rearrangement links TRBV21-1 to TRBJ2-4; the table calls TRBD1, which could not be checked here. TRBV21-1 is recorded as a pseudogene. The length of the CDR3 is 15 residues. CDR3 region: CASSKYRGAKNIQYF. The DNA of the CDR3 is TGTGCCAGCAGCAAGTACAGGGGAGCCAAAAACATTCAGTACTTC.

CDR3 loop: CASSSGLRSGTSAGELFF. CDR3 nucleotides: TGTGCCAGCAGCTCCGGACTCCGTTCCGGGACTAGCGCCGGGGAGCTGTTTTTT. The chain links TRBV5-4 to TRBJ2-2; 10 bases fit TRBD2. V trimming: 3 bases; J trimming: 6 bases; junction bases outside the gene matches: 14. Germline lookup yields CDR1 SGHNT and CDR2 YYREEE (reference sequence). CDR3 length equals 18 residues.

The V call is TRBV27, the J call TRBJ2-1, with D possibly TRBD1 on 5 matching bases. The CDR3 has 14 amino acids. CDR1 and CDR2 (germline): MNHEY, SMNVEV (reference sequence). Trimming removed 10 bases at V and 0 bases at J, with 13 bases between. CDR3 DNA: TGTGCCACCGTCAGGGCTAGCTCCTACAATGAGCAGTTCTTC. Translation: CATVRASSYNEQFF.

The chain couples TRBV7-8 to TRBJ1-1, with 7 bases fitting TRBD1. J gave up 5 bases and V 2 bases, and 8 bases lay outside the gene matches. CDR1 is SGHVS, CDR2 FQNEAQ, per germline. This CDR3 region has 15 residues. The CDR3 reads CASSLKGARWTEAFF. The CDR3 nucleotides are TGTGCCAGCAGCTTAAAGGGGGCGAGATGGACTGAAGCTTTCTTT.

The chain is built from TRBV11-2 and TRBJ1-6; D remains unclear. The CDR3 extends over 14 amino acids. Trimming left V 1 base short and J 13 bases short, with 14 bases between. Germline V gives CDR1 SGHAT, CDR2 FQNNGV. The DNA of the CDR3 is TGTGCCAGCAGCTTAGCGTCCCCCACGGCTCCCCTCCACTTT. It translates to CASSLASPTAPLHF. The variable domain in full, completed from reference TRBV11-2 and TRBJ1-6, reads EAGVAQSPRYKIIEKRQSVAFWCNPISGHATLYWYQQILGQGPKLLIQFQNNGVVDDSQLPKDRFSAERLKGVDSTLKIQPAKLEDSAVYLCASSLASPTAPLHFGNGTRLTVT.

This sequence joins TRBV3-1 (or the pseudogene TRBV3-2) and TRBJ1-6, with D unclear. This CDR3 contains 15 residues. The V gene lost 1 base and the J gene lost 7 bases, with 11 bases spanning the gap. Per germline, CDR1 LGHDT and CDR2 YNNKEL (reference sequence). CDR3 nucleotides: TGTGCCAGCAGCCAAGGAGAACGGATCAATTCACCCCTCCACTTT. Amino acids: CASSQGERINSPLHF.

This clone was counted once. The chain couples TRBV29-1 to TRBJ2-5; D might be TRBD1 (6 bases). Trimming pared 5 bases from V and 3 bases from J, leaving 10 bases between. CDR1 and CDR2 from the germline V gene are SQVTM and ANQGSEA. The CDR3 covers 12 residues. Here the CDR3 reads CSVNRVEETQYF. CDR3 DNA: TGCAGCGTTAACAGGGTGGAAGAGACCCAGTACTTC.